Listed here are 14 T cell receptor beta chains from one sample, sequenced in a study of regulatory T cells in long-lasting Graves disease. Building of the TCR beta libraries involved iRepertoire HTBI primers and Arm-PCR of CDR3 regions. TCRdb re-derived calls from the multiplex PCR reads in MiXCR, one entry per CDR3 protein. The sample has 350,000 to 500,000 distinct CDR3 sequences, 11% to 15% seen once. As to time point: newly diagnosed GD, antithyroid drugs for less than 3 months. Extracted RNA from PBMCs served as the source of the TCR library. These data also formed part of another study, on T cells in Graves' hyperthyroidism and ophthalmopathy.

Sequencing used peripheral blood mononuclear cells (PBMCs), obtained at new diagnosis, from a patient treated with antithyroid drugs. These receptors all stem from a woman aged 45-60 years with Graves disease.

There are many counts of this clonotype. The chain combines TRBV7-9 with TRBJ2-5, with D perhaps being TRBD1 or TRBD2 (5 bases each). The CDR3 totals 14 residues. V lost 6 bases, J lost 1 base, and 12 bases lay in between. CDR1 SEHNR and CDR2 FQNEAQ come from the germline V gene (reference sequence). The CDR3 region is CASSSGSIQETQYF. The CDR3, as DNA: TGTGCCAGCAGTTCAGGGAGTATCCAAGAGACCCAGTACTTC.

V usage is TRBV6-4 and J usage is TRBJ1-1; 8 nucleotides match TRBD1. Germline V gene sequence: CDR1 MRHNA, CDR2 SNTAGT. CDR3 length equals 14 residues. V trimming: 5 bases; J trimming: 5 bases; junction bases outside the gene matches: 7. The CDR3 here is CASSQGQGMTEAFF. The CDR3 coding sequence is TGTGCCAGCAGTCAAGGACAGGGAATGACTGAAGCTTTCTTT.

V gene TRBV7-3 combines with J gene TRBJ2-2; TRBD2 matches at 8 bases. Germline V gene data show CDR1 as SGHTA and CDR2 as FQGTGA. Unmatched junction bases numbered 3, after V lost 9 bases and J lost 0 bases. The CDR3 is 14 amino acids. In DNA form, the CDR3 reads TGTGCCAGACTAGCGGAGACGAACACCGGGGAGCTGTTTTTT. Its translation is CARLAETNTGELFF.

This clonotype showed up many times. V gene TRBV11-3 combines with J gene TRBJ2-1; 11 bases match TRBD2. The CDR3 contains 13 residues. CDR1 SGHNT and CDR2 YENEEA come from the germline V gene. V was pared by 3 bases and J by 10 bases, with 2 bases of the junction left unmatched. Here the CDR3 DNA reads TGTGCCAGCAGCTTGACTAGCGGGACGGAGCAGTTCTTC. This translates into CASSLTSGTEQFF.

This clonotype was seen repeatedly, ten times or more. The CDR3 spells CASSSPGLVEETQYF. CDR3 nucleotide sequence: TGTGCCAGCAGCTCCCCGGGACTAGTCGAAGAGACCCAGTACTTC. The J gene is TRBJ2-5, the V gene TRBV28; 8 bases fit TRBD2. V gave up 6 bases and J gave up 3 bases; unmatched junction bases: 9. CDR3 size: 15 residues. CDR1 and CDR2 from the germline V gene are MDHEN and SYDVKM.

This clonotype was recorded at least ten times. The chain joins TRBV28 to TRBJ1-1; 11 nucleotides line up with TRBD1. Per the germline V gene, CDR1 is MDHEN and CDR2 is SYDVKM. V lost 6 bases and J lost 3; bases outside the gene matches: 3. The CDR3 spans 14 residues. CDR3 sequence: CASRRTGGYTEAFF. The CDR3 nucleotides read TGTGCCAGCAGGCGGACAGGGGGCTACACTGAAGCTTTCTTT.

This clonotype was detected only a few times. This chain connects TRBV7-9 to TRBJ2-5; D may be TRBD2 (6 bases). Trimming left V 4 bases short and J 3 bases short, with 15 bases between. This CDR3 is 15 amino acids long. The germline V gene encodes CDR1 SEHNR and CDR2 FQNEAQ (reference sequence). CDR3 sequence reads: CASSSTTGTEETQYF. CDR3 nucleotide sequence: TGTGCCAGCAGCTCCACCACTGGGACTGAAGAGACCCAGTACTTC.

This clonotype has ten or more counts. The rearrangement uses TRBV6-2 or TRBV6-3 and TRBJ2-5; 9 nucleotides line up with TRBD2. V gave up 6 bases and J gave up 5 bases; unmatched junction bases: 10. The germline CDR1 and CDR2 sequences are MNHEY and SVGEGT. The CDR3 extends over 15 amino acids. CDR3 coding DNA: TGTGCCAGCAGCGACAATAGCGGGAGTGGGGAGACCCAGTACTTC. It codes for CASSDNSGSGETQYF.

The table lists this clonotype with many counts. The chain links TRBV3-1 to TRBJ1-1; D is possibly TRBD1 (6 bases). The CDR3 runs to 15 residues. The germline V and J ends were trimmed by 0 bases and 6 bases, with 14 bases remaining between them. Germline assignment: CDR1 LGHDT and CDR2 YNNKEL (reference sequence). CDR3 protein: CASSQDPTGLAEAFF. The CDR3 DNA reads as TGTGCCAGCAGCCAAGATCCTACAGGGCTGGCTGAAGCTTTCTTT.

This clonotype was detected many times. The J gene is TRBJ2-5, the V gene TRBV11-2, with D perhaps being TRBD1 or TRBD2 (5 bases each). CDR1 and CDR2 (germline): SGHAT, FQNNGV. The CDR3 contains 15 residues. V lost 2 bases and J 7 bases, leaving 17 bases between the germline ends. This CDR3 reads CASSLWVGDQGTQYF. The CDR3 DNA sequence: TGTGCCAGCAGCTTATGGGTCGGGGACCAGGGGACCCAGTACTTC. The whole variable domain, remainder taken from reference TRBV11-2 and TRBJ2-5, is EAGVAQSPRYKIIEKRQSVAFWCNPISGHATLYWYQQILGQGPKLLIQFQNNGVVDDSQLPKDRFSAERLKGVDSTLKIQPAKLEDSAVYLCASSLWVGDQGTQYFGPGTRLLVL.

This clonotype was recorded at least ten times. V is TRBV12-3 or TRBV12-4 and J is TRBJ2-7; D not certain. V was clipped by 3 bases and J by 7 bases, with 16 bases between them. There are 14 residues in the CDR3. This CDR3 reads CASSLGSPTREQYF. The CDR3 region has the DNA TGTGCCAGCAGTTTGGGCAGCCCGACGAGGGAGCAGTACTTC.

In this sample, this clonotype turned up many times. The chain carries TRBV30 and TRBJ1-2; tentatively, D is TRBD1 (6 bases). Germline-derived CDR1 and CDR2 are GTSNPN and SVGIG (reference sequence). V gave up 1 base and J gave up 3 bases, with 18 bases separating them. The CDR3 extends over 16 amino acids. CDR3: CAWSGATGRLHYGYTF. For the CDR3, the DNA is TGTGCCTGGAGTGGGGCTACAGGGAGGTTGCACTATGGCTACACCTTC.

This clonotype was seen ten or more times. The chain uses TRBV7-2 and TRBJ2-7, with 10 bases fitting TRBD1. Trimming at V came to 3 bases and at J to 7 bases, leaving 9 bases not matched to a gene. This CDR3 region has 15 residues. The germline gives CDR1 SGHTA, CDR2 FQGNSA. CDR3 residues: CASSFTDRGLWEQYF. The CDR3, as DNA: TGTGCCAGCAGCTTCACCGACAGGGGGCTATGGGAGCAGTACTTC.

This clonotype was found many times. The V call is TRBV7-2, the J call TRBJ2-5, with D maybe TRBD2 (7 bases). V lost 1 base and J 9 bases, leaving 12 bases between the germline ends. This CDR3 has 13 residues. The germline gives CDR1 SGHTA, CDR2 FQGNSA. The CDR3 here is CASSLVGGDSQYF. The CDR3 nucleotides read TGTGCCAGCAGCTTAGTAGGGGGGGATTCCCAGTACTTC.